The 2 T cell receptor beta chains presented below share a single source sample, sequenced in a study of cytomegalovirus exposure and HLA in healthy donors. The PCR made use of 60 Vbeta and 13 Jbeta primers. Assay used: immunoSEQ multiplex PCR; TCRdb lists only in-frame clones, some missing. The sample includes tens of thousands of clones, roughly two thirds seen only once; the top ten take about 7.6%. Sequenced input: PBMCs. These receptors were taken from a man between 40 and 49 years old in good health and CMV-seropositive.

This clone came up a few times. V and J are TRBV5-1 and TRBJ1-1; no clear D. CDR1 and CDR2 (germline): SGHRS, YFSETQ. V lost 0 bases and J lost 4, with 10 bases in between. This CDR3 has 14 amino acids. The CDR3 sequence is CASSLAGEGTEAFF. CDR3 nucleotide sequence: TGCGCCAGCAGCTTGGCTGGAGAGGGCACTGAAGCTTTCTTT.

This clone was seen a few times. The gene calls are TRBV6-5 and TRBJ2-5; 9 nucleotides line up with TRBD1. The CDR3 length is 14 residues. V dropped 6 bases and J dropped 5; count of bases not matched to a gene: 7. Looked up from germline, CDR1 is MNHEY and CDR2 is SVGAGI. In DNA form, the CDR3 reads TGTGCCAGCAGGTCACAGGGGGCCCTGGAGACCCAGTACTTC. Its translation: CASRSQGALETQYF.